The text below deals with one T cell receptor beta chain. The antigen this receptor binds is unknown. Base qualities are missing; no much larger clone stands one base away. Spanning cysteine to phenylalanine, the CDR3 consists of 17 amino acids. CDR3 DNA is the only sequence kept; it has 51 bases, read in frame from the first base. At the junction V is shortened by 7 bases and J by 1 base; bases outside the gene matches: 11. Reading the germline V gene gives CDR1 SGHRS and CDR2 YFSETQ. TCRbeta CDR3 regions were amplified from genomic DNA by means of the immunoSEQ Assay, a bias-controlled multiplex PCR. The original pipeline was this. The number of nucleated cells in each sample was estimated by amplification of reference gene primers within the assay. Sequence reads were collapsed and filtered to measure the absolute abundance of every unique TCRbeta CDR3 rearrangement. Productive Simpson clonality was computed per sample as the square root of Simpson's diversity index over productive rearrangements. In its TCRdb copy, this immuneACCESS table keeps in-frame sequences only and misses some clones. Where compared with another copy, unresolved V genes explain less than half of these, and the others have no known cause. V, J and clone size derive from that table, while D and trimming were established from the DNA sequence. This sample gives 150,000 to 200,000 clones in total; 65% to 85% of them show up just once. Clones ranked in the top ten supply about 5.6% of the sample.

This sample was included in a study of blood T cell repertoires in COVID-19 (TCRdb year 2020). At the level of the whole study: Samples covering the acute and convalescent phases of COVID-19 were provided by collaborators in the United States, Italy and Spain. The material from the prospective study consisted of cDNA or gDNA derived from T cells, B-cell-depleted T cells, or PBMCs. Deeply sampled blood TCRbeta repertoires from subjects exposed to, actively infected with, or recovered from COVID-19 were included in the dataset. The repertoires were released in a freely available public database intended as a resource for research on the immune response to SARS-CoV-2. The samples were drawn from two sources: the first 160 participants of the ongoing ImmuneRACE study, and 1,000 to 1,500 subjects contributed by 6 global collaborators. Sample metadata almost always included a de-identified subject ID, COVID-19 status, age in years and sex. HLA class I and class II types, where available, came from metadata supplied by the sample provider rather than from assay-based typing.

Participants in the prospective study were enrolled through a virtual design, were aged about 18 to 100 years, and lived in approximately 24 United States geographic areas. In the prospective study, cohorts were assigned on the basis of participant-reported clinical history obtained from a screening survey and a study questionnaire. ImmuneRACE Cohort 3 recovered participants were defined by two consecutive negative NP/OP PCR tests, healthcare professional clearance, or symptom resolution. In the prospective study, mobile phlebotomists collected whole blood, serum and a nasopharyngeal or oropharyngeal swab from each participant. Participants in the prospective study had the option to provide additional blood draws and questionnaires over a roughly 2-month period. Prospective study blood samples were shipped either frozen or at room temperature before DNA extraction. Results and caveats for the whole study, not just this receptor: The amount of clinical and demographic metadata varied by source and participant and was provided uncurated.

The sequence was obtained from a man aged 35-49 years who had recovered from COVID-19. Sequencing was done on a sample of PBMCs or T cells enriched from blood (not recorded which). The chain links TRBV5-1 with TRBJ2-6, and 7 bases in between align with TRBD1. DNA sequence: TGCGCCAGCTGGGATCCGGGACAGTCTTCTGGGGCCAACGTCCTGACTTTC. The encoded protein is CASWDPGQSSGANVLTF.